This T cell receptor beta chain was documented in a study of blood T cell repertoires in COVID-19. Study background: Sample material is recorded as cDNA or gDNA derived from T cells, B-cell-depleted T cells, or PBMCs.

The count of this clone is one. Trimming left V 7 bases short and J 4 bases short, with 8 bases between. Germline V gene data show CDR1 as LNHDA and CDR2 as SQIVND (reference sequence). This CDR3 comprises 13 residues. Per the authors' pipeline: Nucleated cell number was recorded as an estimate derived from reference gene primer amplification. The repertoire was sequenced with immunoSEQ multiplex PCR; TCRdb's copy has only in-frame clones and lacks some. V, J and clone size are taken as reported in that table, and D and trimming were inferred from the DNA itself. The sample has some 400,000 clones; approximately 80% are singletons.

This TCR came from a human donor with acute or convalescent COVID-19. The donor label of this sample is uncertain. Sequenced sample: peripheral blood. The chain couples TRBV19 to TRBJ1-6; D possibly corresponds to TRBD1 (6 bases). CDR3 region: CASTQGYNSPLHF. CDR3 sequence (DNA): TGTGCCAGTACCCAGGGGTATAATTCACCCCTCCACTTT.